Sequencing of this T cell receptor beta chain was carried out in a study of T cells expressing NK-cell markers (dated by TCRdb to the early 2020s). Concerning the study at large: Eight or nine donors provided sorted CD3+CD56+NKG2C+, CD3+CD56+NKG2C- and CD3+CD56-NKG2C+ T-cell subsets, whose TCR beta-chain repertoires were profiled. Among the eight sequenced donors, only one was HCMV-seronegative, while the other seven were HCMV-seropositive. Randomly selected healthy volunteers, three men and five women, were used as the eight sequenced donors. Sequencing of the libraries produced 2 x 150 bp reads on Illumina HiSeq 2000/2500, MiSeq or NextSeq. The investigation overall reported the following: Whether the expanded NKG2C-expressing T cell clones were specific for HCMV antigens remained unclear. In several donors, the dominant CD3+CD56+NKG2C+ clonotypes ranked among the top 10 CD8+ clonotypes, making up 1.0-7.0% of CD8+ T cells. Those dominant clonotypes were again the most abundant among CD3+CD56-NKG2C+ cells in a few donors, at roughly 25-60.1%.

To determine HCMV serostatus, a commercial ELISA kit was used to detect HCMV-specific IgG in serum. Peripheral blood mononuclear cells were isolated from blood by Ficoll density gradient centrifugation. Details on this clonotype: Its cognate antigen has yet to be identified.

These reads were obtained on an Illumina HiSeq 2000. TCR beta cDNA libraries were made by 5'RACE template switching that added a universal primer site and unique molecular identifiers. cDNA synthesis was primed from the TCR beta constant segment and was followed by two successive PCR amplification steps. The study's own analysis went as follows. MIGEC handled demultiplexing of the reads and grouping by UMI, while MiTCR was used to assemble and quantify clonotypes. Only TCR cDNA sequences supported by at least two reads were kept to exclude erroneous sequences. The tcR package was used for downstream repertoire analysis, with clonotypes matched between fractions based on CDR3 nucleotide sequence plus V segment. VDJmatch was used to annotate antigen specificity against VDJdb, with one amino acid substitution allowed in CDR3. Once TCRdb had reprocessed the reads, it stored one entry per CDR3 protein sequence and supplied no DNA. The V and J calls follow TCRdb's processing rather than the paper's. Per the sample table, the count is over 150,000 distinct CDR3 sequences. The top ten clonotypes cover roughly a third of the sample.

CDR1 SEHNR and CDR2 FQNEAQ are derived from the germline V gene (reference sequence). The cysteine opens and the phenylalanine closes a CDR3 of 18 amino acids. DNA was not recorded. The TCR comes from a woman aged 45 to 65 in good health. Donor details come from another sample of the same person, matched by shared clones. The material sequenced was blood T cells: a sorted CD56 or NKG2C T cell subset, CD4+ or CD8+ T cells, or bulk PBMC T cells (not recorded which). The chain links TRBV7-9 with TRBJ2-6; the D call from TCRdb, TRBD2, cannot be confirmed without DNA. The CDR3 region has the sequence CASSYGLAGPSGANVLTF.